One sample yielded the 7 T cell receptor beta chains listed below, sequenced in a study of beta chain features in type 1 diabetes. TCRB transcripts that were expressed got sequenced, as all of the isolated RNA had been reverse transcribed. Assay: immunoSEQ multiplex PCR; the TCRdb copy retains only in-frame clones and omits some. The table includes 850,000 to 900,000 clones, roughly 17% detected once. The material sequenced was naive CD4+ T cells from blood. These receptors were obtained from a woman under 30 in good health.

The chain uses TRBV7-9 and TRBJ2-3; D might be TRBD1 or TRBD2, each matching 5 bases. Germline V lookup: CDR1 SEHNR, CDR2 FQNEAQ (reference sequence). Trimming pared 6 bases from V and 5 bases from J, leaving 21 bases between. This CDR3 contains 16 residues. CDR3 protein: CASRSSWDAKRDTQYF. The CDR3 DNA reads TGTGCCAGCAGATCAAGTTGGGACGCAAAACGAGATACGCAGTATTTT.

The J gene is TRBJ1-1, the V gene TRBV6-1; TRBD1 aligns across 8 bases. The CDR3 is 15 residues long. Germline V CDR1 and CDR2: MNHNS, SASEGT. The V gene end was trimmed by 1 base and the J gene end by 5 bases; junction bases not matched to a gene: 6. As DNA, the CDR3 is TGTGCCAGCAGTGAAGGGACAGGGTGGGGGACTGAAGCTTTCTTT. It encodes CASSEGTGWGTEAFF.

This clone was counted between two and nine times. The chain uses TRBV10-3 and TRBJ2-7; 8 bases are a match to TRBD1. The CDR3 runs to 13 residues. Germline V gene data show CDR1 as ENHRY and CDR2 as SYGVKD. The trim removed 3 bases at V and 2 bases at J, leaving 0 bases unmatched. CDR3 nucleotide sequence: TGTGCCATCAGTGAACAGGGGGCCTACGAGCAGTACTTC. Its protein product is CAISEQGAYEQYF.

This clone was counted only a few times. This chain links TRBV19 with TRBJ2-3, with 8 bases matching TRBD2. The V gene end was trimmed by 5 bases and the J gene end by 0 bases; junction bases not matched to a gene: 4. CDR1 is LNHDA, CDR2 SQIVND, per germline (reference sequence). CDR3 length: 15 residues. The CDR3 protein is CASSGLAPSTDTQYF. For the CDR3, the DNA is TGTGCCAGTAGTGGACTAGCACCGAGCACAGATACGCAGTATTTT.

This clone was seen more than once but under ten times. The V and J genes are TRBV9 and TRBJ2-7; the match to TRBD1 covers 7 bases. In germline, CDR1 is SGDLS, CDR2 YYNGEE. The CDR3 consists of 14 residues. Unmatched junction bases numbered 3, after V lost 3 bases and J lost 0 bases. CDR3 region: CASSAGQSSYEQYF. CDR3 in DNA: TGTGCCAGCAGCGCGGGACAGAGCTCCTACGAGCAGTACTTC.

This chain links TRBV5-1 with TRBJ2-7, with D tentatively TRBD1 (6 bases). V lost 1 base, J lost 2 bases, and 13 bases lay in between. The CDR3 runs 15 residues. Germline V gene lookup returns CDR1 SGHRS and CDR2 YFSETQ. The CDR3, as DNA: TGCGCCAGCAGCTTGAACAGGGACCCTACCTACGAGCAGTACTTC. This encodes CASSLNRDPTYEQYF.

This clone was found a few times. The CDR3 end shows no conserved phenylalanine or tryptophan, and so a read error is likely. Because the CDR3's place on the DNA is in doubt, the DNA is left out and the CDR3 is given as listed by TCRdb. The chain is built from TRBV5-6 and TRBJ1-2. Including both end residues, the CDR3 is 13 amino acids long. Germline loops: CDR1 SGHDT, CDR2 YYEEEE. The CDR3 protein is CASSFTDRTIFVL.